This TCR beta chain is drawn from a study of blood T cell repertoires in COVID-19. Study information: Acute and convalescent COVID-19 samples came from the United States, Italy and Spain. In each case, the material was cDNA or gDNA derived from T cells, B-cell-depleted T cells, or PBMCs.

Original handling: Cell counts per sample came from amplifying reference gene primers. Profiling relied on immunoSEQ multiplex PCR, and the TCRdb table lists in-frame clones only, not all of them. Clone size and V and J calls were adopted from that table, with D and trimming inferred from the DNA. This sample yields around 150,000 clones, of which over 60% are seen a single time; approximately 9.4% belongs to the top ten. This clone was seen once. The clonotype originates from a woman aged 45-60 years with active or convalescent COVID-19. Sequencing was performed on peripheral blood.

The CDR3 is CASRTQGAYGYTF. The CDR3 DNA is TGTGCCAGCAGGACCCAGGGGGCATATGGCTACACCTTC. This chain joins TRBV3-1 (or the pseudogene TRBV3-2) and TRBJ1-2, with 8 bases matching TRBD1. The V segment lost 6 bases and the J segment 5 bases; nucleotides outside the gene matches: 5. The CDR3 totals 13 residues. The germline CDR1 and CDR2 sequences are LGHDT and YNNKEL (reference sequence).